This T cell receptor beta chain came from a study of T-cell memory formation after mild COVID-19. Notes on the study in general: Detection of some responders pre-infection suggested pre-existing cross-reactive memory T cells participated.

The germline gives CDR1 SNHLY, CDR2 FYNNEI. V was shortened by 6 bases and J by 5 bases, with 10 bases between the two germline ends. The CDR3 totals 12 residues. As concerns this clonotype: The antigen remains unidentified.

A single record per CDR3 protein comes from TCRdb applying MiXCR to the 5' RACE reads. Of roughly 320,000 distinct CDR3 sequences listed, under 30% are singletons. The TCR was taken from an adult woman who had mild COVID-19 (a few samples of this study predate the infection). Cell type and time point are not known. Sequenced sample: PBMCs or a T cell subset sorted from them (not recorded which). This chain connects TRBV2 to TRBJ2-5; possibly TRBD1 for D (5 bases). The CDR3 bases are TGTGCCAGCAGGGGGCGAGGCGAGACCCAGTACTTC. Its translation is CASRGRGETQYF.